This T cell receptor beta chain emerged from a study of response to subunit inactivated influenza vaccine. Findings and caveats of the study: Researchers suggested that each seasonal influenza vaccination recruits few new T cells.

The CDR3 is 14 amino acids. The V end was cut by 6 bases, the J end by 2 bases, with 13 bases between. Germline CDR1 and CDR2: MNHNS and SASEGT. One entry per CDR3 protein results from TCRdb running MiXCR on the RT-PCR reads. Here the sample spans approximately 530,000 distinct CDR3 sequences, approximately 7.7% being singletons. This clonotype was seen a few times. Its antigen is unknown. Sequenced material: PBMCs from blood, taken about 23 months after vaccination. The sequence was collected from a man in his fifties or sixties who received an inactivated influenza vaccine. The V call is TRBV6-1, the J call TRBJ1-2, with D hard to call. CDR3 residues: CASSPFGGNYGYTF. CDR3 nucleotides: TGTGCCAGCAGCCCCTTTGGTGGAAACTATGGCTACACCTTC.